This entry lists 19 T cell receptor beta chains sequenced from one sample in a study of CD8+ T cells in alopecia areata. TCR sequencing used cDNA made by reverse transcription of extracted RNA. Clones were read by immunoSEQ multiplex PCR, and TCRdb kept only the in-frame ones, dropping some. The data hold more than 130,000 clones, with 75% to 85% observed a single time. The treatment is: oral pan-JAK inhibitor, 5-10 mg twice daily. Source: CD8+ T cells sorted from blood, taken at week 4, from a patient treated with tofacitinib. These receptor sequences come from a human donor with alopecia areata.

V and J are TRBV6-1 and TRBJ1-6; D is perhaps TRBD1 (6 bases). The CDR3 loop spans 17 amino acids. V was clipped by 2 bases and J by 1 base, with 12 bases between them. CDR1 and CDR2 (germline): MNHNS, SASEGT. CDR3 residues: CASSELQGGSYNSPLHF. The CDR3 nucleotides are TGTGCCAGCAGTGAACTACAGGGTGGGTCCTATAATTCACCCCTCCACTTT.

The chain has TRBV30 and TRBJ1-1, with a tentative D call TRBD1 (5 bases). Germline loops: CDR1 GTSNPN, CDR2 SVGIG (reference sequence). CDR3 length: 15 amino acids. Trimming removed 0 bases at V and 0 bases at J, with 11 bases between. The CDR3 nucleotides read TGTGCCTGGAGTGTAGGGGCAGCGCTGAACACTGAAGCTTTCTTT. Protein sequence: CAWSVGAALNTEAFF.

J is TRBJ2-2 and V is TRBV7-9; D not resolved. The V gene's germline CDR1 is SEHNR and CDR2 FQNEAQ (reference sequence). The germline V and J ends were trimmed by 4 bases and 3 bases, with 12 bases remaining between them. This CDR3 contains 15 residues. CDR3 DNA sequence: TGTGCCAGCAGCTCGTGGGATCGTGACACCGGGGAGCTGTTTTTT. Residues: CASSSWDRDTGELFF. The full variable domain, completed using reference TRBV7-9 and TRBJ2-2, is DTGVSQNPRHKITKRGQNVTFRCDPISEHNRLYWYRQTLGQGPEFLTYFQNEAQLEKSRLLSDRFSAERPKGSFSTLEIQRTEQGDSAMYLCASSSWDRDTGELFFGEGSRLTVL.

With regard to this clone: At one of its ends the junction is not consistent with the germline gene, which may arise from a read error. The V gene is TRBV7-7, the J gene TRBJ2-5, with TRBD1 matching 10 bases. This CDR3 spans 16 amino acids. Germline loops: CDR1 SSHAT, CDR2 FNYEAQ (reference sequence). CDR3 bases: TGTGCTAGCAGCCTCGGGACAGGGGACGGGGGAGAGACCCAGTACTTC. It codes for CASSLGTGDGGETQYF.

This chain uses TRBV5-1 with TRBJ1-5; TRBD1 matches 9 bases. CDR1 and CDR2 (germline): SGHRS, YFSETQ. This CDR3 has 14 amino acids. V lost 4 bases and J lost 5; bases outside the gene matches: 4. The CDR3 DNA sequence: TGCGCCAGCAGCCGTTGGACAGGGGATCAGCCCCAGCATTTT. Translation gives CASSRWTGDQPQHF.

The chain has TRBV7-9 and TRBJ2-7; D is uncertain. Trimming cost V 8 bases and J 2 bases, with 13 bases left between them. Germline values: CDR1 SEHNR, CDR2 FQNEAQ (reference sequence). CDR3 size: 13 residues. The CDR3 loop reads CASSPSEPYEQYF. The CDR3 nucleotides are TGTGCCAGCTCCCCCTCGGAGCCCTACGAGCAGTACTTC.

The chain employs TRBV5-6 and TRBJ1-1, with TRBD1 as a possible D gene (5 bases). Per germline, CDR1 SGHDT and CDR2 YYEEEE. The CDR3 is 14 amino acids. V lost 0 bases and J 5 bases, leaving 11 bases between the germline ends. CDR3 sequence (DNA): TGTGCCAGCAGCTTGGAAGGGGTGCGGACTGAAGCTTTCTTT. Amino acids: CASSLEGVRTEAFF. The full variable domain, completed using reference TRBV5-6 and TRBJ1-1, is DAGVTQSPTHLIKTRGQQVTLRCSPKSGHDTVSWYQQALGQGPQFIFQYYEEEERQRGNFPDRFSGHQFPNYSSELNVNALLLGDSALYLCASSLEGVRTEAFFGQGTRLTVV.

The V and J genes are TRBV7-9 and TRBJ2-3; no clear D gene. V was clipped by 1 base and J by 2 bases, with 7 bases between them. This CDR3 spans 14 amino acids. CDR1 is SEHNR, CDR2 FQNEAQ, per germline (reference sequence). For the CDR3, the DNA is TGTGCCAGCAGCTTAGAGTCCCCCACAGATACGCAGTATTTT. Its translation: CASSLESPTDTQYF. Together with reference TRBV7-9 and TRBJ2-3, the CDR3 gives the full variable domain: DTGVSQNPRHKITKRGQNVTFRCDPISEHNRLYWYRQTLGQGPEFLTYFQNEAQLEKSRLLSDRFSAERPKGSFSTLEIQRTEQGDSAMYLCASSLESPTDTQYFGPGTRLTVL.

The chain carries TRBV5-4 and TRBJ2-3; 7 positions agree with TRBD1. Germline values: CDR1 SGHNT, CDR2 YYREEE (reference sequence). V was pared by 1 base and J by 1 base, with 6 bases of the junction left unmatched. CDR3 length equals 16 residues. CDR3 sequence: CASSLLGGRRTDTQYF. CDR3 nucleotide sequence: TGTGCCAGCAGCTTGCTAGGGGGCCGACGCACAGATACGCAGTATTTT.

This clone was counted a single time. The chain has TRBV19 and TRBJ2-7, with D tentatively TRBD1 (6 bases). The CDR3 loop spans 13 amino acids. V lost 5 bases to trimming and J lost 2 bases, with 10 bases between them. Germline CDR1 and CDR2: LNHDA and SQIVND (reference sequence). The CDR3 spells CASSPRTAYEQYF. The CDR3 DNA follows: TGTGCCAGTAGTCCTAGGACAGCCTACGAGCAGTACTTC.

The gene calls are TRBV5-1 and TRBJ2-1; a possible D gene is TRBD1 (5 bases). Germline V gene lookup returns CDR1 SGHRS and CDR2 YFSETQ. There are 15 residues in the CDR3. Trimming took 2 bases from V and 4 from J, leaving 13 bases between them. This CDR3 reads CASSFGDRQYNEQFF. The CDR3 nucleotides read TGCGCCAGCAGCTTCGGCGACAGACAATACAATGAGCAGTTCTTC.

The CDR3 DNA follows: TGTGCCAGCAGTTTAGGACAGTCGTATGGCTACACCTTC. Amino acid sequence: CASSLGQSYGYTF. This chain connects TRBV27 to TRBJ1-2, with D possibly being TRBD1 (6 bases). V gave up 2 bases and J gave up 5 bases, with 9 bases separating them. This CDR3 spans 13 amino acids. Germline CDR1 MNHEY, CDR2 SMNVEV (reference sequence).

The DNA for the CDR3 is TGTGCCAGCACTTTGGGGGACAGGGTGGACGAGCAGTACTTC. This encodes CASTLGDRVDEQYF. The V gene is TRBV28, the J gene TRBJ2-7; 9 positions agree with TRBD1. This CDR3 contains 14 residues. The trim removed 7 bases at V and 5 bases at J, leaving 9 bases unmatched. Germline V gene lookup returns CDR1 MDHEN and CDR2 SYDVKM.

The J gene is TRBJ2-6, the V gene TRBV2; no firm D call. In germline, CDR1 is SNHLY, CDR2 FYNNEI. With 4 bases removed from V and 0 bases from J, the gap between germline ends came to 10 bases. The CDR3 is 16 residues long. In nucleotides, the CDR3 is TGTGCCAGCAGTGGAGTCGGTCGCTCTGGGGCCAACGTCCTGACTTTC. This translates into CASSGVGRSGANVLTF.

V is TRBV4-1 and J is TRBJ2-7, with D unclear. This CDR3 has 16 amino acids. Germline-derived CDR1 and CDR2 are MGHRA and YSYEKL. V was trimmed by 0 bases and J by 1 base, leaving 13 bases between them. Here the CDR3 DNA reads TGCGCCAGCAGCCAAGATGCTTTAACATTTTCCTACGAGCAGTACTTC. Its protein is CASSQDALTFSYEQYF.

A note on this clone: Other DNA sequences of this sample code for an identical CDR3. This sequence joins TRBV7-9 and TRBJ1-1; 8 positions match TRBD1. The CDR3 is 15 amino acids. The V segment lost 4 bases and the J segment 0 bases; nucleotides outside the gene matches: 4. Germline V gives CDR1 SEHNR, CDR2 FQNEAQ (reference sequence). CDR3 nucleotides: TGTGCCAGCAGCTCAGGACAGGGCATGAACACTGAAGCTTTCTTT. As protein: CASSSGQGMNTEAFF.

The chain uses TRBV28 and TRBJ2-3; 8 bases are a match to TRBD2. V lost 6 bases and J lost 4; bases outside the gene matches: 9. The CDR3 extends over 15 amino acids. Germline V gene data show CDR1 as MDHEN and CDR2 as SYDVKM. DNA of the CDR3: TGTGCCAGCAGCTCCGGGGGGGCGTCCCCAGATACGCAGTATTTT. Encoded protein: CASSSGGASPDTQYF.

This clone was detected once. This chain connects TRBV4-1 to TRBJ1-2, with D tentatively TRBD1 (6 bases). This CDR3 contains 15 residues. Trimming cost V 7 bases and J 6 bases, with 21 bases left between them. Germline V gene lookup returns CDR1 MGHRA and CDR2 YSYEKL. For the CDR3, the DNA is TGCGCCAGCAACCCCCGGGACAACTTCGGGGATGGCTACACCTTC. It codes for CASNPRDNFGDGYTF.

The rearrangement links TRBV30 to TRBJ1-1; D possibly corresponds to TRBD1 (5 bases). Germline loops: CDR1 GTSNPN, CDR2 SVGIG (reference sequence). V was pared by 2 bases and J by 2 bases, with 12 bases between. This CDR3 has 14 residues. CDR3 bases: TGTGCCTGGAGTAACAGGTGGGGAAACACTGAAGCTTTCTTT. Amino acids: CAWSNRWGNTEAFF.